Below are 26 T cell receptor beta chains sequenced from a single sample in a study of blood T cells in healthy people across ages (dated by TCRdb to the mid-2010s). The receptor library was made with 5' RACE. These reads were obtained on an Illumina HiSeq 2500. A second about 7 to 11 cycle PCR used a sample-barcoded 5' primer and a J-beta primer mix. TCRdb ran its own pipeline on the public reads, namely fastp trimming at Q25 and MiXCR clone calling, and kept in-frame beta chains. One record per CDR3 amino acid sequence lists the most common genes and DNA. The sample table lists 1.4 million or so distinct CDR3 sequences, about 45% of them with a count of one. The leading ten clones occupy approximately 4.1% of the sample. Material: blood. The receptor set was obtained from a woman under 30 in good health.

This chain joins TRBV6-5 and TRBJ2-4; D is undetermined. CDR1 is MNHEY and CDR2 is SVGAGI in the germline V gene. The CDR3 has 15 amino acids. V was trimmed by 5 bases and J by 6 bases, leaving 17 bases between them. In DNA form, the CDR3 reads TGTGCCAGCAGTGGGCGAGGTGACGCGATAAACATTCAGTACTTC. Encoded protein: CASSGRGDAINIQYF.

CDR3 amino acids: CASSIEPGTENQETQFF. The DNA for the CDR3 is TGTGCCAGCAGCATCGAGCCGGGGACAGAAAATCAAGAGACCCAGTTCTTC. The rearrangement uses TRBV11-2 and TRBJ2-5; 7 bases are a match to TRBD1. Gene TRBJ2-1 matches the end of the DNA better, so the J call may be wrong. Germline loops: CDR1 SGHAT, CDR2 FQNNGV. CDR3 length: 17 residues.

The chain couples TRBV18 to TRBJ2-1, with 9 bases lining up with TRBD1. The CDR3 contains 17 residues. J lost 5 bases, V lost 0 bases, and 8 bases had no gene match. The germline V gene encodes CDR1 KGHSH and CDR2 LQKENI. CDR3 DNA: TGTGCCAGCTCACCACCGAGCTGGACAGGGGATAACAATGAGCAGTTCTTC. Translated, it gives CASSPPSWTGDNNEQFF.

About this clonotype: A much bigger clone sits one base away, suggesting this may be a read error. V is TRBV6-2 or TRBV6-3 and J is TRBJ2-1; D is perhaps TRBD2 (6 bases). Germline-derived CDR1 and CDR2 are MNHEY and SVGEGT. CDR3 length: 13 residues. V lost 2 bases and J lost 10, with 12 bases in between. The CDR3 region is CASSYSGPYEQFF. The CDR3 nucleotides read TGTGCCAGCAGTTACAGCGGGCCCTACGAGCAGTTCTTC.

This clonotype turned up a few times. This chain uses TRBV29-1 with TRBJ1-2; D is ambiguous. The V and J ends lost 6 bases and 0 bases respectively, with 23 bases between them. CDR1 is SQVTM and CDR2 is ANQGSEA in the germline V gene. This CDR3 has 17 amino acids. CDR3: CSVVPPPRSPPNYGYTF. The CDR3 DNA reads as TGCAGCGTCGTACCCCCTCCCAGGAGCCCTCCTAACTATGGCTACACCTTC.

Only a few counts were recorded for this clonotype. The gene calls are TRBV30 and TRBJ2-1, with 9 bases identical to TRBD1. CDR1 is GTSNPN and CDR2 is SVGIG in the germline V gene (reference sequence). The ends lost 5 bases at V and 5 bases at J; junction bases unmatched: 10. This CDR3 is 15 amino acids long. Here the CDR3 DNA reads TGTGCCTGGTCTACCGGGACAGGGAACCACAATGAGCAGTTCTTC. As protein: CAWSTGTGNHNEQFF.

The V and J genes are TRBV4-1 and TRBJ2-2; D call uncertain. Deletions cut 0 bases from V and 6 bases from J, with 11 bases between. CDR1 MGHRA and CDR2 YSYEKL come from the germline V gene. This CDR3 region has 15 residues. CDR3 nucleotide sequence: TGCGCCAGCAGCCAAGATGGGTGGGGTTCCGGGGAGCTGTTTTTT. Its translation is CASSQDGWGSGELFF.

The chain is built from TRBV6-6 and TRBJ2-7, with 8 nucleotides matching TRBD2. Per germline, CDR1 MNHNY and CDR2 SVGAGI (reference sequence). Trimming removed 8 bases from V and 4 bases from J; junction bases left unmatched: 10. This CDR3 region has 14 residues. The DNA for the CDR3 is TGTGCCAGCGGCCCGGGGGGGCCCTTTTACGAGCAGTACTTC. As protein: CASGPGGPFYEQYF.

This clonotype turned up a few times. In DNA, the CDR3 is TGCAGTGCTAGGCTCCCTAGCGGGACCCAACAGTACTTC. It yields the protein CSARLPSGTQQYF. The V call is TRBV20-1, the J call TRBJ2-5; 9 bases are shared with TRBD2. Looked up from germline, CDR1 is DFQATT and CDR2 is SNEGSKA (reference sequence). The length of the CDR3 is 13 residues. The V segment lost 3 bases and the J segment 11 bases; nucleotides outside the gene matches: 10.

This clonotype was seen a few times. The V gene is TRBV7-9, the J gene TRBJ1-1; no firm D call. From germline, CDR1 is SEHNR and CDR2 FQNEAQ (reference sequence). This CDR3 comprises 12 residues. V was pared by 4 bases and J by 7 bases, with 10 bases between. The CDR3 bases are TGTGCCAGCAGCTCGTCGGCCCGTGAAGCTTTCTTT. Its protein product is CASSSSAREAFF.

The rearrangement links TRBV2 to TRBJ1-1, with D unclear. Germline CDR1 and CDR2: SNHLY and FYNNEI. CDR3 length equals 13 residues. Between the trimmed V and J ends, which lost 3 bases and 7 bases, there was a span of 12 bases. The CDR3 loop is CASSDPRRSEAFF. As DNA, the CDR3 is TGTGCCAGCAGTGACCCGAGACGTAGTGAAGCTTTCTTT.

CDR3: CASSPIQDSSYEQYF. The DNA for the CDR3 is TGTGCCAGCTCACCTATCCAGGACAGTTCCTACGAGCAGTACTTC. J is TRBJ2-7 and V is TRBV18; weak D call: TRBD1 (6 bases). V lost 3 bases, J lost 1 base, and 13 bases lay in between. From germline, CDR1 is KGHSH and CDR2 LQKENI. CDR3 length: 15 amino acids.

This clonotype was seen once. The CDR3, as DNA: TGCAGCGTCAACCCCCAGATTATGAACACTGAAGCTTTCTTT. This translates into CSVNPQIMNTEAFF. This chain uses TRBV29-1 with TRBJ1-1; D is undetermined. This CDR3 spans 14 amino acids. Germline-derived CDR1 and CDR2 are SQVTM and ANQGSEA. V was clipped by 6 bases and J by 0 bases, with 14 bases between them.

CDR3 DNA: TGTGCCAGCAGCCAAGATGGGAGGGTTAGCGGGCAGTACCAAGAGACCCAGTACTTC. It yields the protein CASSQDGRVSGQYQETQYF. The chain combines TRBV3-1 with TRBJ2-5, with TRBD2 identical over 7 bases. The CDR3 has 19 residues. After removal of 0 bases from V and 0 bases from J, the junction contained 13 bases not matched to a gene. Germline CDR1 reads LGHDT; CDR2 reads YNNKEL (reference sequence).

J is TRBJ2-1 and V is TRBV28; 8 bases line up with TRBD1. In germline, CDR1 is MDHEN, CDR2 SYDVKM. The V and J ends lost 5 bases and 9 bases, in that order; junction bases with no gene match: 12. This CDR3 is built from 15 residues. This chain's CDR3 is CASSGTQGVWGEQFF. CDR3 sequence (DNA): TGTGCCAGCAGTGGGACACAGGGGGTATGGGGTGAGCAGTTCTTC.

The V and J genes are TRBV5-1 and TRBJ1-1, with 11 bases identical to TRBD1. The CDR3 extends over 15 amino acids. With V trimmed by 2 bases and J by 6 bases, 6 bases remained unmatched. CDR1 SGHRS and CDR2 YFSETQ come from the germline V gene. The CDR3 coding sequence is TGCGCCAGCAGCTTCGGGACAGGGGGAGAACCTGAAGCTTTCTTT. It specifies CASSFGTGGEPEAFF.

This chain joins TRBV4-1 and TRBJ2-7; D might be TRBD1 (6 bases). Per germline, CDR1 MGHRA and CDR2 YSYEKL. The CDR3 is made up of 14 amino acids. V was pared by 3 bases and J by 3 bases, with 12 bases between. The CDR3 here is CASSQRTEGYEQYF. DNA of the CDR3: TGCGCCAGCAGCCAGAGGACAGAAGGCTACGAGCAGTACTTC.

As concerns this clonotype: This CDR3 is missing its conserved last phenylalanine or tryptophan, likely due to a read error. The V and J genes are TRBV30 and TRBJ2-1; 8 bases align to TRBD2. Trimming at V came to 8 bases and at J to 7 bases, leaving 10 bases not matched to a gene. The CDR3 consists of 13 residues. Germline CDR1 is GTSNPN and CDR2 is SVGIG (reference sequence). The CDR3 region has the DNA TGTGCCGGAATAGCGGGAAGGGGGAATGAGCAGTTCTCC. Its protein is CAGIAGRGNEQFS.

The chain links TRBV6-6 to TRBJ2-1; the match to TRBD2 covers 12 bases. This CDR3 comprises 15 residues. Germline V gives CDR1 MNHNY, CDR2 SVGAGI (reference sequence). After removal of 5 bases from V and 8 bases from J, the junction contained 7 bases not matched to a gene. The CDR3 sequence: CASSKLAGGLDEQFF. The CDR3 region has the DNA TGTGCCAGCAGTAAACTAGCGGGGGGCCTCGATGAGCAGTTCTTC.

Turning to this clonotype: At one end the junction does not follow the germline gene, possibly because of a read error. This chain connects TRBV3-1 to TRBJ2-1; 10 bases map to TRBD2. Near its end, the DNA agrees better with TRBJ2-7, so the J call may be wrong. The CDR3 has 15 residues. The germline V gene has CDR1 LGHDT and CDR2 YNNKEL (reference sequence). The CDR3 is CASSQSSGGYNEQYF. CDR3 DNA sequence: TGCGCCAGCAGCCAATCTAGCGGGGGATACAATGAGCAGTACTTC.

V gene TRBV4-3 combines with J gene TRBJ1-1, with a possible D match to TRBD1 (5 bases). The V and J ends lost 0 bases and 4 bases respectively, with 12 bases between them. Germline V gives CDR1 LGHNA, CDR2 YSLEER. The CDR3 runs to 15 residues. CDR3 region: CASSQDEGPGTEAFF. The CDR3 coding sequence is TGCGCCAGCAGCCAAGATGAGGGGCCGGGCACTGAAGCTTTCTTT.

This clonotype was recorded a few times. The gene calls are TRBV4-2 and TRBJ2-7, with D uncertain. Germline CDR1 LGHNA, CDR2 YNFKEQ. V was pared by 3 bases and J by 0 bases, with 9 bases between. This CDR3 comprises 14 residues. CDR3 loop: CASSQDGISYEQYF. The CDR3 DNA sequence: TGTGCCAGCAGCCAGGATGGGATCTCCTACGAGCAGTACTTC.

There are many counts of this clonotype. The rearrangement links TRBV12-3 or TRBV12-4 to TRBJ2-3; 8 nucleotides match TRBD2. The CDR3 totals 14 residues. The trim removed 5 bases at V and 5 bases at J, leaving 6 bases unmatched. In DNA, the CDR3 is TGTGCCAGCAGTCAAACTAGCGGCCTAGATACGCAGTATTTT. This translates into CASSQTSGLDTQYF.

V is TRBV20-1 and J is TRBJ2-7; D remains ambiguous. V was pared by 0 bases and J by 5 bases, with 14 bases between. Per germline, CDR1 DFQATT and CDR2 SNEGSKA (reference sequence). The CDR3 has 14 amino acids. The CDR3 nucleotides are TGCAGTGCTAGAGATCTGGACGGCATCGACGAGCAGTACTTC. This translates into CSARDLDGIDEQYF.

CDR3 amino acids: CSVEGQRNNEQFF. The DNA for the CDR3 is TGCAGCGTTGAAGGCCAGCGGAACAATGAGCAGTTCTTC. V usage is TRBV29-1 and J usage is TRBJ2-1; D is possibly TRBD2 (5 bases). This CDR3 spans 13 amino acids. Germline V gene lookup returns CDR1 SQVTM and CDR2 ANQGSEA. Trimming shortened V by 1 base and J by 5 bases, and 9 bases separated the two germline ends.

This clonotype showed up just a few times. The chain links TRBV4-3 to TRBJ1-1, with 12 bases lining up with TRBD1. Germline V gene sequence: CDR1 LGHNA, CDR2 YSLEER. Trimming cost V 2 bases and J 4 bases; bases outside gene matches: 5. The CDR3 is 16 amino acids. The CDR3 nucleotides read TGCGCCAGCAGCCAAATAGGGACAGGGGGCTTCACTGAAGCTTTCTTT. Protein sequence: CASSQIGTGGFTEAFF.